This T cell receptor beta chain was sequenced in a study of cytomegalovirus exposure and HLA in healthy donors (dated by TCRdb to about 2017). Context from the whole study: According to an earlier analysis of a few hundred of the donors, about 190 million T cells yielded roughly 110 million unique TCR beta sequences and approximately 300 Gb of sequence data. All discovery cohort repertoires had been generated on a single sequencing platform. To decide whether each TCR beta V gene segment behaved as functional or pseudogenic, an earlier analysis of 587 of the donors relied on high-throughput TCR beta sequencing. Donor age, sex, ethnicity and CMV serostatus were collected together with the repertoire data. Of the approximately 400 genotyped donors, over 80% were placed in the genetic ancestry cluster associated with self-reported Caucasian donors. Using immunosequencing, the study profiled T cell repertoires from approximately 700 subjects and related those repertoires to cytomegalovirus serostatus. A later genetic analysis used genome-wide SNP genotypes for about 60% of the roughly 700 donors, treating that subset as a discovery cohort. Rather than using new phenotypic data, the later analysis identified candidate immune exposures from TCR beta sequences and from how often those sequences occurred across donors. In addition to the first cohort of around 670 subjects, a separate validation cohort of around 110 different subjects was used. To predict cytomegalovirus infection status, the study combined high-throughput TCR immunosequencing, statistical association of individual TCRs with disease status, and machine learning. Both class I and class II loci were covered by HLA typing, at four-digit resolution. Among some 410 genotyped donors of the cohort, an average of around 240,000 unique TCR beta nucleotide sequences was sequenced per donor, of which about 18% were non-productive. Typing coverage differed by locus: A, B, C, DRB1 and DQB1 were typed in roughly 620-630 donors, DQA1 in about 550, DPA1 in around 600, and DPB1 in around 490. A later analysis re-examined previously published TCR beta repertoires from 500 to 700 donors and added high-resolution HLA genotyping to investigate patterns of TCR occurrence. The study aimed to test whether signatures of past pathogen exposure could be identified by cataloging public T cell receptors. Four to six DR-DQ haplotypes were handled as single units for association and clustering, since linkage in the cohort was strong. Roughly 300 gigabases of sequencing data and 78 million or so unique TCR sequences were included in an early release covering about 700 HLA-typed donors. Study-level results and caveats: Most TCR sequences were observed very rarely across donors, whereas some public TCRs were present in many individuals. Some 15 rarely observed V segments, including chromosome 9 orphons, were excluded from the earlier analysis of approximately 600 of the donors because counts were too low. A cluster of highly shared sequence variants was judged likely to represent a technical artifact of the sequencing pipeline. A later analysis associated 16,951 TCR beta sequences with specific HLA alleles at a false discovery rate of 0.05. In a later analysis, HLA-associated TCR beta chains showed more clonal expansion and lower generation probabilities than non-associated chains that were equally common. Strong co-occurrence of HLA alleles, especially DR and DQ, made assigning TCR associations to individual alleles difficult. Sequencing depth was assumed to be roughly uniform across donors in the presence/absence analyses, though that assumption may not hold. A further reported finding was that TCR beta sequences accurately predicted the HLA-A and HLA-B alleles for most subjects in the first cohort. HLA typing was unavailable for some donors at each locus, so association tests used only the typed subset. CMV serostatus was the only immune exposure information available for the cohort. The study gave a list of 150 to 200 TCR beta chains associated with cytomegalovirus. In this cohort, only TCR beta chains were sequenced, and detectable features were limited by the absence of alpha or paired-chain data. According to a later genetic analysis, donors in an Asian-associated ancestry cluster had fewer N-insertions in productive TCRs than the approximately 630-donor mean. Correlated functional status among segregating V segments might be attributable to linkage disequilibrium, but an unknown experimental factor could not be ruled out. In an earlier analysis of some 500 of the donors, most TCR beta V segments appeared in productive rearrangements about 87% or about 30% of the time, broadly matching IMGT annotations. Some IMGT-functional V segments, including TRBV6-2 and TRBV6-3, could not be told apart with the 87-base-pair reads, so those segments were excluded. According to the authors, the approach could potentially be generalized to other disease states and immunological phenotypes. A later analysis found that TCR association rates varied across HLA loci, with DRB1 alleles showing the most associated TCRs and HLA-C alleles the fewest. The classifier was reported to diagnose cytomegalovirus status with high specificity and sensitivity in both the original and validation cohorts. In a later analysis, several top co-occurrence clusters were reported to appear linked to parvovirus B19, influenza, CMV and Epstein-Barr virus. In vitro tests confirmed that a few of the cytomegalovirus-associated TCR beta chains recognize cytomegalovirus antigens. Most CMV-associated TCR beta chains appeared to be HLA-restricted in a later analysis, and the HLA associations seemed to be driven largely by CMV exposure. V-gene and J-gene trimming of TCR beta chains was associated with a missense DCLRE1C variant in a later genetic analysis, and the association was replicated in an independent cohort.

In total, approximately 610 healthy bone marrow donors made up the cohort. Cohort members were all nominally healthy when sampled, although unrecorded immune exposures were likely present. The donor tested CMV seronegative and was one of the 352 seronegative cohort members. Each donor provided a peripheral blood sample, and peripheral blood mononuclear cells were used for TCR beta sequencing. Genomic DNA was extracted from the blood cell samples with the Qiagen DNeasy Blood Extraction Kit. CDR1 and CDR2, per the germline V gene, are SGHRS and YFSETQ. Unmatched junction bases come to 3, with V trimmed by 4 bases and J by 2 bases. From cysteine to phenylalanine, the CDR3 is 16 amino acids long. Only CDR3 DNA is held: 48 bases, read in frame from base 1. Details on this clone: The antigen it binds to is not known. The record has no base qualities; no much larger clone is one base away.

The receptor library was made with the immunoSEQ multiplex PCR assay. For the multiplex PCR, a mixture combining 60 forward primers for TCR Vbeta segments and 13 reverse primers for TCR Jbeta segments was used. The CDR3 region of rearranged TCR beta genes was amplified from genomic DNA with a multiplex PCR assay. On the Illumina HiSeq System, the amplified TCR beta libraries were sequenced as 87-base-pair reads. Regarding the original processing steps: In a later analysis, about 80 million unique TCR beta chains were counted across the approximately 670 repertoires, and roughly 10 million of these chains were shared by at least two donors. To remove PCR and sequencing errors, raw reads were error-corrected and collapsed into unique sequences using a nearest-neighbor algorithm that merged closely related sequences. V, D and J gene segments were assigned by aligning CDR3 sequences to IMGT reference sequences. Each retained sequence needed at least a six-nucleotide match to both a V gene segment and a J gene segment. Rearrangements were called productive when the CDR3 lacked stop codons and stayed in frame with V and J; all others were non-productive. Following IMGT convention, CDR3 was defined as the stretch from the second conserved V-encoded cysteine up to the conserved J-encoded phenylalanine. In an earlier analysis of more than 550 of the donors, sequences lacking an unambiguous match to a single V gene segment were excluded. An earlier analysis of several hundred of the donors classified V segments as functional when productive rearrangements were above 56.7% and as segregating when the standard deviation between donors was above 5%. To diagnose cytomegalovirus status from the catalog of TCR beta chain sequences, a statistical classification framework was built. A later analysis assigned V and J genes by comparing TCR nucleotide sequences with IMGT/GENE-DB human TR gene sequences. In a later analysis, CDR3 sequences and most-parsimonious VDJ recombination scenarios were assigned using the TCRdist pipeline. In a later analysis, each TCR beta chain was defined by its CDR3 amino acid sequence together with its V-gene family, and reads without a unique V-gene family were excluded. As a way to deal with suspected cross-contamination and a sequencing artifact, a later analysis dropped more than 500 nucleotide sequences that were highly shared and had low generation probability. In a later analysis, a clonal expansion index was calculated for each public chain from normalized within-repertoire ranks of inferred template counts. In a later analysis, generation probabilities were computed with a VDJ recombination model fitted to out-of-frame rearrangements, and the resulting probabilities were checked against IGoR. Hypergeometric tests were used in a later analysis to score TCR-TCR, TCR-HLA and TCR-CMV co-occurrence, with a repertoire-size bias correction applied to the TCR pairs. To estimate false discovery rates, a later analysis permuted the HLA or CMV assignments 20 times. In a later analysis, co-occurring TCRs were grouped using DBSCAN, with TCRdist sequence similarity added in when clustering inside HLA-allele-positive subsets. Co-occurrence clustering excluded repertoires with fewer than 30,000 or more than 120,000 public chains, plus five with anomalous nucleotide sharing. This immuneACCESS table, as held by TCRdb, lists in-frame sequences with V and J called but not all clones. Of the missing ones, under half trace to an unresolved V gene in checked studies; the others have no known cause. That table furnishes V, J and clone size, whereas the DNA furnished D and trimming. This sample has 100,000 to 150,000 clones in its table, and about 78% of those were observed once. More than 1% of the sample comes from the top ten.

Recombination connected TRBV5-1 to TRBJ2-3; 14 bases in the middle match TRBD2. This sequence originates from a female donor in good health and CMV-seronegative. Sequencing was carried out using PBMCs. The CDR3 in this case is CASSTGLAGATDTQYF. The DNA sequence is as follows: TGCGCCAGCAGCACGGGACTAGCGGGAGCCACAGATACGCAGTATTTT.